The count of the clone carrying this TCR beta chain is one. As yet, its antigen is unknown. Germline V lookup: CDR1 SNHLY, CDR2 FYNNEI. The trim removed 5 bases at V and 4 bases at J, leaving 10 bases unmatched. The CDR3 is 15 amino acids. The sample is drawn from a study of T cell responses to AZD1222 COVID-19 vaccine. Study-wide findings and caveats: After two AZD1222 doses, spike-specific TCR breadth and depth rose versus day 0.

Sequenced by immunoSEQ multiplex PCR; TCRdb stores in-frame clones only, minus some. This sample has 120,000 or so clones; over 75% occur once, and the top ten carry 4% to 4.5%. The chain carries TRBV2 and TRBJ2-5; 7 bases match TRBD1. The input for sequencing was peripheral blood, taken 28 days after the second dose of the MenACWY control vaccine. The source is an adult who received the MenACWY meningococcal vaccine as a control. CDR3 amino acids: CASSPKMTGRETQYF. CDR3 coding DNA: TGTGCCAGCAGTCCAAAGATGACAGGGAGAGAGACCCAGTACTTC.